This record concerns one T cell receptor beta chain sequence. Sequencing used immunoSEQ multiplex PCR; TCRdb keeps in-frame clones, though not all of them. The sample holds approximately 52,000 clones; roughly 92% are singletons and the top ten take around 4%. The data were taken from a study of technical replicates of blood from several donors. Sequencing was done on a sample of PBMCs. The clonotype was recovered from a human donor in good health. Some clones in this sample may be carry-over from other donors' samples.

In DNA form, the CDR3 reads TGTGCCAGCAGTTTAGCGGGAGGCTTCTTCTACGAGCAGTACTTC. Its translation is CASSLAGGFFYEQYF. This chain uses TRBV27 with TRBJ2-7, with 8 bases lining up with TRBD2. The germline V gene encodes CDR1 MNHEY and CDR2 SMNVEV (reference sequence). V trimming: 2 bases; J trimming: 3 bases; junction bases outside the gene matches: 6. The CDR3 has 15 amino acids.